Below, 30 T cell receptor beta chains from the same sample are listed, as sequenced in a study of cytomegalovirus exposure and HLA in healthy donors. Primers for the PCR totalled 60 Vbeta and 13 Jbeta. Clones were read by immunoSEQ multiplex PCR, and TCRdb kept only the in-frame ones, dropping some. Among approximately 150,000 clones listed, approximately 72% were seen once. Sequencing was performed on PBMCs. The receptors come from a woman between 55 and 75 years old in good health and CMV-seronegative.

This rearrangement joins TRBV7-2 to TRBJ2-5; D not resolved. V dropped 1 base and J dropped 4 bases, with 7 bases sitting between them. CDR1 SGHTA and CDR2 FQGNSA come from the germline V gene. The CDR3 runs 13 residues. This CDR3 reads CASSLVLRETQYF. The CDR3 nucleotides are TGTGCCAGCAGCTTAGTGCTAAGAGAGACCCAGTACTTC. Looking up the rest from reference TRBV7-2 and TRBJ2-5 gives the full variable domain: GAGVSQSPSNKVTEKGKDVELRCDPISGHTALYWYRQSLGQGLEFLIYFQGNSAPDKSGLPSDRFSAERTGGSVSTLTIQRTQQEDSAVYLCASSLVLRETQYFGPGTRLLVL.

The chain uses TRBV7-2 and TRBJ1-2, with TRBD1 as a possible D gene (5 bases). The CDR3 runs 16 residues. V lost 1 base, J lost 0 bases, and 12 bases lay in between. Germline loops: CDR1 SGHTA, CDR2 FQGNSA. The CDR3 DNA is TGTGCCAGCAGCTTAGTCCAGACAGTTTCTAACTATGGCTACACCTTC. Translated, it gives CASSLVQTVSNYGYTF.

This clone showed up just a few times. The rearrangement links TRBV19 to TRBJ1-2; 9 bases line up with TRBD1. Per the germline V gene, CDR1 is LNHDA and CDR2 is SQIVND (reference sequence). V lost 4 bases and J lost 4; bases outside the gene matches: 7. This CDR3 region has 15 residues. DNA for the CDR3: TGTGCCAGTAGTACCACCCCGACAGGGGGCTATGGCTACACCTTC. This gives the protein CASSTTPTGGYGYTF. The full variable domain, with the rest looked up from reference TRBV19 and TRBJ1-2, is DGGITQSPKYLFRKEGQNVTLSCEQNLNHDAMYWYRQDPGQGLRLIYYSQIVNDFQKGDIAEGYSVSREKKESFPLTVTSAQKNPTAFYLCASSTTPTGGYGYTFGSGTRLTVV.

CDR3 sequence: CASSVEGKVKNIQYF. The CDR3 region has the DNA TGTGCCAGCAGCGTTGAGGGAAAAGTCAAAAACATTCAGTACTTC. V usage is TRBV9 and J usage is TRBJ2-4; a weak D match, TRBD2 (5 bases). The germline V gene has CDR1 SGDLS and CDR2 YYNGEE. V lost 2 bases and J 3 bases, leaving 12 bases between the germline ends. The CDR3 consists of 15 residues. The full variable domain, in which reference TRBV9 and TRBJ2-4 provide the parts outside the CDR3, is DSGVTQTPKHLITATGQRVTLRCSPRSGDLSVYWYQQSLDQGLQFLIQYYNGEERAKGNILERFSAQQFPDLHSELNLSSLELGDSALYFCASSVEGKVKNIQYFGAGTRLSVL.

The gene calls are TRBV19 and TRBJ1-1; 7 nucleotides agree with TRBD1. Unmatched junction bases numbered 8, after V lost 0 bases and J lost 10 bases. Germline CDR1 LNHDA, CDR2 SQIVND (reference sequence). The CDR3 is 14 residues long. As DNA, the CDR3 is TGTGCCAGTAGTATAGAAACAGGGGTGGCATCAGCTTTCTTT. Amino acid sequence: CASSIETGVASAFF.

The gene calls are TRBV19 and TRBJ1-2; possible D gene TRBD1, 5 bases. V was pared by 7 bases and J by 5 bases, with 20 bases between. CDR1 is LNHDA and CDR2 is SQIVND in the germline V gene (reference sequence). The CDR3 is 15 amino acids. The CDR3 nucleotides are TGTGCCAGTACCCCTATGCTTCCCCAGGGATATGGCTACACCTTC. It is translated as CASTPMLPQGYGYTF.

The chain recombines TRBV7-3 with TRBJ2-5; 7 positions match TRBD2. Germline V CDR1 and CDR2: SGHTA, FQGTGA. V shed 0 bases, J shed 0 bases, and the junction held 1 base outside the gene matches. CDR3 length equals 15 residues. The CDR3 protein is CASSLTGGYQETQYF. DNA for the CDR3: TGTGCCAGCAGCTTAACCGGGGGGTACCAAGAGACCCAGTACTTC.

The table lists this clone with a few counts. The chain couples TRBV18 to TRBJ2-5, with 9 bases fitting TRBD1. The junction had 6 bases not matched to a gene; V was cut back by 2 bases and J by 5 bases. The CDR3 runs to 15 residues. Germline V gene lookup returns CDR1 KGHSH and CDR2 LQKENI. The CDR3 DNA follows: TGTGCCAGCTCACCAGGACAGGGGAAGGTGGAGACCCAGTACTTC. This encodes CASSPGQGKVETQYF. The variable domain in full, completed from reference TRBV18 and TRBJ2-5, reads NAGVMQNPRHLVRRRGQEARLRCSPMKGHSHVYWYRQLPEEGLKFMVYLQKENIIDESGMPKERFSAEFPKEGPSILRIQQVVRGDSAAYFCASSPGQGKVETQYFGPGTRLLVL.

This clone was picked up a small number of times. The chain employs TRBV5-1 and TRBJ2-1, with 11 bases matching TRBD2. CDR1 and CDR2 from the germline V gene are SGHRS and YFSETQ. V lost 4 bases to trimming and J lost 4 bases; unmatched junction nucleotides: 7. The CDR3 runs to 16 residues. The CDR3 reads CASSPSTSGGYNEQFF. In DNA, the CDR3 is TGCGCCAGCAGCCCATCTACTAGCGGGGGATACAATGAGCAGTTCTTC.

This clone was picked up one time. The chain uses TRBV6-1 and TRBJ2-1, with 9 bases that match TRBD2. CDR1 is MNHNS, CDR2 SASEGT, per germline. V shed 3 bases and J 16 bases; nucleotides not matched to a gene: 7. The CDR3 consists of 12 residues. This CDR3 reads CASSEEREVSFF. In DNA, the CDR3 is TGTGCCAGCAGTGAGGAGCGGGAGGTCAGCTTCTTC.

The chain couples TRBV7-2 to TRBJ2-2, with 8 bases fitting TRBD1. Trimming took 3 bases from V and 4 from J; bases not matched to a gene: 4. This CDR3 region has 15 residues. Per germline, CDR1 SGHTA and CDR2 FQGNSA. The CDR3, as DNA: TGTGCCAGCAGCTTCTCAGGACAGGGCACCGGGGAGCTGTTTTTT. This sequence encodes CASSFSGQGTGELFF.

A few counts support this clone. The rearrangement joins TRBV6-6 to TRBJ1-1; D is possibly TRBD1 (6 bases). V was pared by 5 bases and J by 3 bases, with 16 bases between. Germline CDR1 reads MNHNY; CDR2 reads SVGAGI (reference sequence). The CDR3 loop spans 15 amino acids. CDR3 protein: CASSLTGHRDTEAFF. CDR3 nucleotide sequence: TGTGCCAGCAGTCTAACGGGACACAGGGACACTGAAGCTTTCTTT.

V usage is TRBV25-1 and J usage is TRBJ2-5; 10 bases fit TRBD2. The CDR3 is made up of 16 amino acids. Germline CDR1 is MGHDK and CDR2 is SYGVNS. V lost 2 bases and J lost 2; bases outside the gene matches: 5. The CDR3 nucleotides read TGTGCCAGCAGTGAACCTAGCGGGGGCCGACAAGAGACCCAGTACTTC. Its protein product is CASSEPSGGRQETQYF.

The chain couples TRBV7-9 to TRBJ2-6, with D possibly being TRBD1 (5 bases). The V gene lost 2 bases and the J gene lost 0 bases, with 14 bases spanning the gap. Germline V gives CDR1 SEHNR, CDR2 FQNEAQ (reference sequence). The CDR3 extends over 18 amino acids. CDR3 sequence: CASSLYLGDRSGANVLTF. The CDR3 DNA reads TGTGCCAGCAGCTTATATCTAGGGGATCGCTCTGGGGCCAACGTCCTGACTTTC.

V gene TRBV11-2 combines with J gene TRBJ2-2; 8 bases align to TRBD2. V was clipped by 1 base and J by 2 bases; unmatched bases: 6. Germline CDR1 reads SGHAT; CDR2 reads FQNNGV. CDR3 length: 17 amino acids. CDR3 amino acids: CASSLGLGTRNTGELFF. In nucleotides, the CDR3 is TGTGCCAGCAGCTTAGGGTTGGGGACTAGAAACACCGGGGAGCTGTTTTTT.

V is TRBV18 and J is TRBJ2-5; 7 bases are shared with TRBD1. CDR1 and CDR2 (germline): KGHSH, LQKENI. The J segment lost 4 bases and the V segment lost 2 bases, leaving 4 bases of the junction unmatched. CDR3 size: 14 residues. CDR3 nucleotide sequence: TGTGCCAGCTCACCAAGGCAGGGGGTAGAGACCCAGTACTTC. As protein: CASSPRQGVETQYF.

The rearrangement uses TRBV29-1 and TRBJ2-3; perhaps TRBD1 as D (5 bases). V gave up 3 bases and J gave up 2 bases, with 9 bases separating them. Germline V gene lookup returns CDR1 SQVTM and CDR2 ANQGSEA. The CDR3 length is 13 residues. This CDR3 is CSVDRQNTDTQYF. CDR3 DNA: TGCAGCGTTGACCGACAGAACACAGATACGCAGTATTTT.

This clone was found once. This sequence joins TRBV10-1 and TRBJ1-6; TRBD1 aligns across 8 bases. Germline assignment: CDR1 WNHNN and CDR2 SYGVQD (reference sequence). This CDR3 has 16 amino acids. The J segment lost 10 bases and the V segment lost 5 bases, leaving 13 bases of the junction unmatched. CDR3 sequence reads: CASSRPLGQGRSPLHF. As DNA, the CDR3 is TGCGCCAGCAGTCGCCCCCTTGGACAGGGACGCTCACCCCTCCACTTT.

This chain links TRBV5-1 with TRBJ2-5, with D possibly TRBD2 on 7 matching bases. Germline CDR1 reads SGHRS; CDR2 reads YFSETQ. Trimming cost V 2 bases and J 2 bases, with 16 bases left between them. This CDR3 has 16 residues. CDR3 nucleotides: TGCGCCAGCAGCTTCCAAGAGGGGGGGCCTCAAGAGACCCAGTACTTC. Translation: CASSFQEGGPQETQYF.

This clone was observed a few times. The gene calls are TRBV28 and TRBJ2-5, with 12 bases identical to TRBD2. Trimming removed 5 bases from V and 8 bases from J; junction bases left unmatched: 15. There are 17 residues in the CDR3. Germline CDR1 MDHEN, CDR2 SYDVKM. The CDR3 coding sequence is TGTGCCAGCAGTGCCGCTAGCGGGAGGGGGTTTCGGGGTACCCAGTACTTC. As protein: CASSAASGRGFRGTQYF.

V usage is TRBV6-5 and J usage is TRBJ2-3, with 10 nucleotides matching TRBD2. Germline V lookup: CDR1 MNHEY, CDR2 SVGAGI. Trimming cost V 4 bases and J 2 bases; bases outside gene matches: 3. The CDR3 is made up of 15 amino acids. Here the CDR3 reads CASSFGTSDTDTQYF. CDR3 bases: TGTGCCAGCAGTTTCGGGACTAGCGACACAGATACGCAGTATTTT.

The chain links TRBV19 to TRBJ2-1, with 9 bases matching TRBD1. The V segment lost 6 bases and the J segment 4 bases; nucleotides outside the gene matches: 7. Per germline, CDR1 LNHDA and CDR2 SQIVND (reference sequence). This CDR3 contains 15 residues. DNA of the CDR3: TGTGCCAGTAGCCCGGACAGGGGCGCTTACAATGAGCAGTTCTTC. It is translated as CASSPDRGAYNEQFF.

The rearrangement links TRBV5-1 to TRBJ2-3, with TRBD2 as a possible D gene (5 bases). Germline values: CDR1 SGHRS, CDR2 YFSETQ. The CDR3 runs to 16 residues. Trimming shortened V by 4 bases and J by 1 base, and 16 bases separated the two germline ends. CDR3 nucleotides: TGCGCCAGCAGCCCCGAGGGCGAGATAGGCACAGATACGCAGTATTTT. Its protein product is CASSPEGEIGTDTQYF. The full variable domain, with the rest looked up from reference TRBV5-1 and TRBJ2-3, is KAGVTQTPRYLIKTRGQQVTLSCSPISGHRSVSWYQQTPGQGLQFLFEYFSETQRNKGNFPGRFSGRQFSNSRSEMNVSTLELGDSALYLCASSPEGEIGTDTQYFGPGTRLTVL.

The chain joins TRBV4-3 to TRBJ2-1; TRBD2 is a possible D gene (5 bases). Trimming stripped 0 bases from V and 5 bases from J, with 11 bases between. The CDR3 length is 15 residues. Germline V gene lookup returns CDR1 LGHNA and CDR2 YSLEER. CDR3 amino acids: CASSQDYLGDNEQFF. DNA for the CDR3: TGCGCCAGCAGCCAAGACTACCTCGGGGACAATGAGCAGTTCTTC.

The chain joins TRBV5-6 to TRBJ2-3, with a weak D call TRBD2 (6 bases). Germline assignment: CDR1 SGHDT and CDR2 YYEEEE. The CDR3 runs to 16 residues. V dropped 4 bases and J dropped 0 bases, with 15 bases sitting between them. The CDR3 loop reads CASSNLAGSSTDTQYF. The CDR3 region has the DNA TGTGCCAGCAGCAATCTGGCGGGGAGCAGCACAGATACGCAGTATTTT.

The sample holds one count of this clone. CDR3 in amino acids: CASSLARHTGNEQFF. The CDR3 DNA is TGTGCCAGCAGCTTAGCCCGGCATACGGGGAATGAGCAGTTCTTC. The chain employs TRBV11-2 and TRBJ2-1; the D gene is possibly TRBD2 (5 bases). Deletions cut 1 base from V and 7 bases from J, with 14 bases between. This CDR3 is built from 15 residues. The germline gives CDR1 SGHAT, CDR2 FQNNGV.

The chain combines TRBV5-4 with TRBJ2-7; 9 nucleotides agree with TRBD2. CDR3 size: 16 residues. Trimming cost V 4 bases and J 2 bases; bases outside gene matches: 10. The V gene's germline CDR1 is SGHNT and CDR2 YYREEE (reference sequence). Written as DNA, the CDR3 is TGTGCCAGCAGCAGGGCTAGCGGGACGGGTACCTACGAGCAGTACTTC. It specifies CASSRASGTGTYEQYF.

The gene calls are TRBV10-3 and TRBJ1-5; no definite D call. CDR1 is ENHRY, CDR2 SYGVKD, per germline. The ends were cut back, 3 bases at V and 6 bases at J, with 12 bases in the middle. The CDR3 is made up of 14 amino acids. The CDR3 loop reads CAISDEGRVQPQHF. The CDR3 DNA reads TGTGCCATCAGTGATGAGGGAAGGGTTCAGCCCCAGCATTTT.

This sequence joins TRBV7-9 and TRBJ1-1, with TRBD1 identical over 9 bases. Losses at the gene ends were 5 bases for V and 4 bases for J; bases not matched to a gene: 14. Germline loops: CDR1 SEHNR, CDR2 FQNEAQ (reference sequence). The CDR3 runs 17 residues. The CDR3 nucleotides read TGTGCCAGCAGCGCAACAGGGGGCAGGGGTGGGGGCACTGAAGCTTTCTTT. Protein sequence: CASSATGGRGGGTEAFF.

This chain links TRBV9 with TRBJ1-2; TRBD1 matches at 8 bases. The CDR3 length is 14 residues. Germline assignment: CDR1 SGDLS and CDR2 YYNGEE. V lost 4 bases, J lost 2 bases, and 4 bases stayed unmatched. The CDR3 nucleotides are TGTGCCAGCAGCCCTTGGACAGGGAACTATGGCTACACCTTC. Its translation is CASSPWTGNYGYTF.